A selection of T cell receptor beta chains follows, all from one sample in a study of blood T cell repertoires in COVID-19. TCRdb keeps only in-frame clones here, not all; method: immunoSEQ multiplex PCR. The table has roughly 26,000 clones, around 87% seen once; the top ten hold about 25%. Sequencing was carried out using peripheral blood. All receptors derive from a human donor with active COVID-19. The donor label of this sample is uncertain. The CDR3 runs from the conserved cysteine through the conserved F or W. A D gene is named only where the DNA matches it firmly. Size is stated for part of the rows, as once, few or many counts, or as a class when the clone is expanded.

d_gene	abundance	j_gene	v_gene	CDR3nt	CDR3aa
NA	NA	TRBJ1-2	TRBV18	TGTGCCAGCTCACCCGACCTCACAGGGAGCTATGGCTACACCTTC	CASSPDLTGSYGYTF
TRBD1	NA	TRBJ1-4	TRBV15	TGTGCCACCAGCCAAAACCACCTTACAGGGGCTAATGAAAAACTGTTTTTT	CATSQNHLTGANEKLFF
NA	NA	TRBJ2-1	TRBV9	TGTGCCAGCAGCGTCCTAGAAACTGGGAGTGAGCAGTTCTTC	CASSVLETGSEQFF
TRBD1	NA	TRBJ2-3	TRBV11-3	TGTGCCAGCAGCTCCAGGGGGCAATCAGATACGCAGTATTTT	CASSSRGQSDTQYF
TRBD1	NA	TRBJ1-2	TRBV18	TGTGCCAGCTCACCACCGGGGCTCGGACAGGGGAATGGCTACACCTTC	CASSPPGLGQGNGYTF
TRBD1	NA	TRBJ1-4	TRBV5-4	TGTGCCAGCAGCTTTTTCCGGGACAGGGACGAAAAACTGTTTTTT	CASSFFRDRDEKLFF
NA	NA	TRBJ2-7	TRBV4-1	TGCGCCAGCAGCCAAGATTCCAGGGGAATAGGCTCCTACGAGCAGTACTTC	CASSQDSRGIGSYEQYF
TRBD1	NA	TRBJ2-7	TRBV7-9	TGTGCCAGCAGCTTTGGACAGGGGACGACCTACGAGCAGTACTTC	CASSFGQGTTYEQYF
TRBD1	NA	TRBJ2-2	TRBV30	TGTGCCTGGAGTGACCACAGGGGTTTCATCGGGGAGCTGTTTTTT	CAWSDHRGFIGELFF
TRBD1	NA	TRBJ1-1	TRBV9	TGTGCCAGCAGCCCACGACAGGGGAACACTGAAGCTTTCTTT	CASSPRQGNTEAFF
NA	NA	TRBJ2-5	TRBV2	TGTGCCAGCAGAGTGAGGCGGGCATCACCCGGAGAGACCCAGTACTTC	CASRVRRASPGETQYF
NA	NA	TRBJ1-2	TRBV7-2	TGTGCCAGCAGCTTAGCGAGTATGGGGGAGGGCCGTTCTGGCTACACCTTC	CASSLASMGEGRSGYTF
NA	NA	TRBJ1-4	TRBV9	TGTGCCAGCAGCGTAGAGGGCAGGGCTTTTGGAGAAAAACTGTTTTTT	CASSVEGRAFGEKLFF
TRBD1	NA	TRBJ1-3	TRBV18	TGTGCCAGCTCACCACAACAGGGGGCTGGAAACACCATATATTTT	CASSPQQGAGNTIYF
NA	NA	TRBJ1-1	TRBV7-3	TGTGCCAGCAGCTCCAAGCGGGGGGCTGAAGCTTTCTTT	CASSSKRGAEAFF
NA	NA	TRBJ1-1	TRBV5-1	TGCGCCAGCAGCTTGGATCCGGGAAATCCGAACACTGAAGCTTTCTTT	CASSLDPGNPNTEAFF
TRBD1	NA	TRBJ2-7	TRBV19	TGTGCCAGTAGTACCAGGACTGGGACAGCGGCCGAGCAGTACTTC	CASSTRTGTAAEQYF
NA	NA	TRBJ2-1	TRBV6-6	TGTGCCAGCAGTTACGGCGAGGCTGAGCAGTTCTTC	CASSYGEAEQFF
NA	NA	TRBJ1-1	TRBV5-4	TGTGCCAGCAGCTTGCAGGGGCGAAACACTGAAGCTTTCTTT	CASSLQGRNTEAFF
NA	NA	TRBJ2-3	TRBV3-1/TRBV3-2	TGTGCCAGCAGCTACCGGCCGCTTGACCCACACACTGGGACACCTGCTAGCACAGATACGCAGTATTTT	CASSYRPLDPHTGTPASTDTQYF
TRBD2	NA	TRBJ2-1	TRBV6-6	TGTGCCAGCAGTTATGAAGCGGGAGTTAGGGATGAGCAGTTCTTC	CASSYEAGVRDEQFF
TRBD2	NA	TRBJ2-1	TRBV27	TGTGCCAGCAGCAGGATTGGACTAGCGGGGGGGGTTGGCAATGAGCAGTTCTTC	CASSRIGLAGGVGNEQFF
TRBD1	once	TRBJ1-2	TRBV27	TGTGCCAGCAGTTTACGGGGGACAGGGCATGGCTACACCTTC	CASSLRGTGHGYTF
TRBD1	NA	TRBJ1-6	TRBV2	TGTGCCAGCAAATTGGACAGGAGCTCCTATAATTCACCCCTCCACTTT	CASKLDRSSYNSPLHF
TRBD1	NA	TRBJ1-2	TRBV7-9	TGTGCCAGCAGCTCCAGGGGGCTGGGCTACACCTTC	CASSSRGLGYTF
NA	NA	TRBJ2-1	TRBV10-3	TGTGCCATCGGGCGGGGTGATGAGCAGTTCTTC	CAIGRGDEQFF
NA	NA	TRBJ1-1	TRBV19	TGTGCCAGTAGTAGGTCCGAGTTGAACACTGAAGCTTTCTTT	CASSRSELNTEAFF
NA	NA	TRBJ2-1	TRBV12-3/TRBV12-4	TGTGCCAGCAGCGACTATTTTCCTAATGAGCAGTTCTTC	CASSDYFPNEQFF
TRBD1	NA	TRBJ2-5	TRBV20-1	TGCAGTGCTAGTAAGCAGGGGGCACTGGAGACCCAGTACTTC	CSASKQGALETQYF
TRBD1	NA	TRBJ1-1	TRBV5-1	TGCGCCAGCAGCTTCATTTATCGGGACAGGGGGCATGGAGCTTTCTTT	CASSFIYRDRGHGAFF
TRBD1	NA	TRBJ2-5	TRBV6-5	TGTGCCAGTGGACGGGACAGGGGTTTCCAAGAGACCCAGTACTTC	CASGRDRGFQETQYF
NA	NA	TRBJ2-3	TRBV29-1	TGCAGCGCCCTTTTAGCGGATACGCAGTATTTT	CSALLADTQYF
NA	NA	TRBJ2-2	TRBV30	TGTGCCTGGAGTCTAGGGGGGGCGAACACCGGGGAGCTGTTTTTT	CAWSLGGANTGELFF
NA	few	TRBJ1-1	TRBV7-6	TGTGCCAGCAGCCCCCCGTTGAGGGGGTCGTTGAACACTGAAGCTTTCTTT	CASSPPLRGSLNTEAFF
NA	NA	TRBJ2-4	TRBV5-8	TGTGCCAGCAGCCAACTTTCGTTTCTAAACATTCAGTACTTC	CASSQLSFLNIQYF
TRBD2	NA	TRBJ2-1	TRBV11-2	TGTGCCAGCAGGCTAGCGGGAGGGAGGAATGAGCAGTTCTTC	CASRLAGGRNEQFF
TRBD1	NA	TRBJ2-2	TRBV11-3	TGTGCCAGCAGCTCCCCAAAGACAGGGGTGAACACCGGGGAGCTGTTTTTT	CASSSPKTGVNTGELFF
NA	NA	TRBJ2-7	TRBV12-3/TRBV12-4	TGTGCCAGCAGTTTACAGAATTACGAGCAGTACTTC	CASSLQNYEQYF
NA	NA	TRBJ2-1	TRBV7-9	TGTGCCAGCAGCAAAGCCGGGACTCTCAGAAACAATGAGCAGTTCTTC	CASSKAGTLRNNEQFF
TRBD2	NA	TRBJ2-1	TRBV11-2	TGTGCCAGCAGCTCGCCTTGGGAGGGTTACAATGAGCAGTTCTTC	CASSSPWEGYNEQFF
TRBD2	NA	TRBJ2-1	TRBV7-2	TGTGCCAGCAGCTTAGCAACTAGCGGCTACAATGAGCAGTTCTTC	CASSLATSGYNEQFF
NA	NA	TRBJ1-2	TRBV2	TGTGCCAGCAGTGGTAGGTCAGGGATCCACTATGGCTACACCTTC	CASSGRSGIHYGYTF
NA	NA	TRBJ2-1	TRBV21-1	TGTGCCAGCAGCAAAGGGATAGAACGAGGCCCCTACAATGAGCAGTTCTTC	CASSKGIERGPYNEQFF
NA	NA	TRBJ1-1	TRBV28	TGTGCCAGCAGTACCCATCCCCTCACAGGGGAAGCTTTCTTT	CASSTHPLTGEAFF
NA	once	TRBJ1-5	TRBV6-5	TGTGCCACCCGAGCAACCAATAATCAGCCCCAGCATTTT	CATRATNNQPQHF
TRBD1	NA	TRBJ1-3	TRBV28	TGTGCCAGCAGTTTAGGGACAGGGATGCGAAACACCATATATTTT	CASSLGTGMRNTIYF
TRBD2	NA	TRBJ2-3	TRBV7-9	TGTGCCAGCAGCCTTGCTAGCGGGGGGGCAGATACGCAGTATTTT	CASSLASGGADTQYF
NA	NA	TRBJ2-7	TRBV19	TGTGCCAGTAGAGGACTTGGATACGAGCAGTACTTC	CASRGLGYEQYF